The clone carrying this T cell receptor (beta chain) has more than one count but fewer than ten. Antigen unknown. This entry belongs to a study of cytotoxic CD8 clonotypes in ibrutinib-treated CLL. Study in general: The patients, some 12 relapsed/refractory and roughly 15 treatment-naive, included 17 who were IGHV unmutated. Study conclusions and caveats: Starting clonality was above that of age-matched healthy donors and tracked circulating CD8+ T-cell counts. Samples were collected at differing times from sustained-remission and progressing patients.

The authors obtained about 1.9 micrograms of genomic DNA from cryopreserved PBMCs for TCR beta libraries. Looked up from germline, CDR1 is MDHEN and CDR2 is SYDVKM. Trimming left V 1 base short and J 9 bases short, with 7 bases between. This CDR3 has 12 residues. The protocol was immunoSEQ multiplex PCR, while the TCRdb copy is restricted to in-frame clones and leaves out a portion. The sample holds 110,000 to 150,000 clones, approximately 90% seen once. The receptor was derived from a human donor with chronic lymphocytic leukemia. The rearrangement links TRBV28 to TRBJ2-4, with D possibly being TRBD2 (5 bases). The material sequenced was PBMCs, taken after 12 months of ibrutinib treatment. CDR3: CASSLYAGIQYF. CDR3 coding DNA: TGTGCCAGCAGTTTATATGCGGGCATTCAGTACTTC.